The sequence of this T cell receptor (beta chain) was determined in a study of identical twins. Regarding this clonotype: Its matching antigen is unknown.

MiXCR was run by TCRdb on the 5' RACE reads, yielding one entry per CDR3 protein. The table lists 450,000 or so distinct CDR3 sequences, approximately 14% of them singletons. V lost 11 bases to trimming and J lost 4 bases, with 17 bases between them. This CDR3 is built from 14 residues. Germline V gives CDR1 ENHRY, CDR2 SYGVKD. Study-level results: Zero-insertion analyses might be partly confounded by invariant T cells like MAIT and iNKT. The study found that models underestimated out-of-frame TCR alpha sharing in monozygotic twins. Out-of-frame alpha sequences shared by twins were enriched for low generation probability.

These data were also filed under a second study, of yellow fever vaccine responses in identical twins.

The genes are TRBV10-3 and TRBJ2-2, with D tentatively TRBD1 (6 bases). The sequence was collected from a woman younger than 30 in good health. Sequenced input: CD4+ T cells sorted from blood. CDR3: CAAHPGTLTGELFF. The CDR3, as DNA: TGTGCCGCCCACCCCGGGACACTCACCGGGGAGCTGTTTTTT.